Presented here are 20 T cell receptor beta chains from one specimen sequenced in a study of blood T cell repertoires in COVID-19. Generated by immunoSEQ multiplex PCR, the TCRdb table keeps only in-frame clones and is missing some. The sample has about 140,000 clones; 70% to 85% are singletons. Material for sequencing was PBMCs or T cells enriched from blood (not recorded which). The receptor set was obtained from a woman under 30 who had been exposed to COVID-19.

This clone has only a few counts. This rearrangement joins TRBV4-1 to TRBJ1-4, with 8 nucleotides matching TRBD1. Looked up from germline, CDR1 is MGHRA and CDR2 is YSYEKL. This CDR3 is built from 15 residues. The trim removed 4 bases at V and 7 bases at J, leaving 8 bases unmatched. The CDR3 here is CASSLRTGGGEKLFF. CDR3 DNA sequence: TGCGCCAGCAGCCTACGTACAGGGGGTGGTGAAAAACTGTTTTTT.

The rearrangement uses TRBV27 and TRBJ1-5; D gene uncertain. The V gene's germline CDR1 is MNHEY and CDR2 SMNVEV (reference sequence). The CDR3 sequence is 12 residues long. V lost 6 bases, J lost 4 bases, and 7 bases lay in between. CDR3 nucleotides: TGTGCCAGCAGCACCTATAATCAGCCCCAGCATTTT. Encoded protein: CASSTYNQPQHF.

The V gene is TRBV11-2, the J gene TRBJ2-1; 7 positions match TRBD2. The length of the CDR3 is 12 residues. The germline V gene has CDR1 SGHAT and CDR2 FQNNGV. Trimming took 1 base from V and 9 from J; bases not matched to a gene: 0. The CDR3 DNA follows: TGTGCCAGCAGCTTAGGGGGGGGTGAGCAGTTCTTC. It codes for CASSLGGGEQFF.

The chain has TRBV6-5 and TRBJ2-1; tentative D call: TRBD2 (5 bases). V lost 6 bases and J lost 7, with 13 bases in between. Per the germline V gene, CDR1 is MNHEY and CDR2 is SVGAGI. The CDR3 has 13 residues. CDR3 amino acids: CASRTRGENEQFF. The CDR3 DNA reads as TGTGCCAGCAGAACTCGGGGAGAAAATGAGCAGTTCTTC.

The chain combines TRBV5-1 with TRBJ2-4; tentative D call: TRBD2 (6 bases). Trimming took 3 bases from V and 0 from J, leaving 13 bases between them. The CDR3 covers 16 residues. Looked up from germline, CDR1 is SGHRS and CDR2 is YFSETQ. The DNA of the CDR3 is TGCGCCAGCAGCTCACTGGGAGGACTAGCCAAAAACATTCAGTACTTC. Amino acids: CASSSLGGLAKNIQYF.

The gene calls are TRBV7-7 and TRBJ2-7, with TRBD2 matching over 13 bases. CDR3 size: 19 residues. Germline-derived CDR1 and CDR2 are SSHAT and FNYEAQ (reference sequence). Losses at the gene ends were 4 bases for V and 0 bases for J; bases not matched to a gene: 12. CDR3 in amino acids: CASSSHFTGLAGFSYEQYF. As DNA, the CDR3 is TGTGCCAGCAGCTCCCACTTCACGGGACTAGCGGGATTCTCCTACGAGCAGTACTTC. Drawing the rest from reference TRBV7-7 and TRBJ2-7, the complete variable domain is GAGVSQSPRYKVTKRGQDVTLRCDPISSHATLYWYQQALGQGPEFLTYFNYEAQPDKSGLPSDRFSAERPEGSISTLTIQRTEQRDSAMYRCASSSHFTGLAGFSYEQYFGPGTRLTVT.

This sequence joins TRBV6-5 and TRBJ1-6, with D perhaps matching TRBD1 (5 bases). Looked up from germline, CDR1 is MNHEY and CDR2 is SVGAGI. The V end lost 8 bases, the J end lost 4 bases, and 12 bases lay between the germline ends. The CDR3 contains 14 residues. CDR3 residues: CASGSGLYNSPLHF. In nucleotides, the CDR3 is TGTGCCAGCGGCTCGGGACTGTATAATTCACCCCTCCACTTT.

V and J are TRBV14 and TRBJ1-6; D is perhaps TRBD1 (6 bases). Per germline, CDR1 SGHDN and CDR2 FVKESK. This CDR3 comprises 17 residues. Trimming left V 0 bases short and J 10 bases short, with 19 bases between. CDR3 coding DNA: TGTGCCAGCAGCCAAGATATGGAGGACAGATGGGGATCACCCCTCCACTTT. This translates into CASSQDMEDRWGSPLHF. Combining the CDR3 with reference TRBV14 and TRBJ1-6 gives the whole variable domain EAGVTQFPSHSVIEKGQTVTLRCDPISGHDNLYWYRRVMGKEIKFLLHFVKESKQDESGMPNNRFLAERTGGTYSTLKVQPAELEDSGVYFCASSQDMEDRWGSPLHFGNGTRLTVT.

The rearrangement joins TRBV18 to TRBJ2-1; TRBD2 agrees at 15 bases. CDR1 is KGHSH and CDR2 is LQKENI in the germline V gene. This CDR3 is 19 amino acids long. Trimming removed 3 bases from V and 0 bases from J; junction bases left unmatched: 6. The CDR3 DNA reads as TGTGCCAGCTCACCTCCGGGACTAGCGGGAGGAAGCTCCTACAATGAGCAGTTCTTC. It codes for CASSPPGLAGGSSYNEQFF.

This clone was recorded only once. The V and J genes are TRBV21-1 and TRBJ2-7; TRBD1 is the table's D call, not checked against the DNA. TRBV21-1 is a documented pseudogene. There are 12 residues in the CDR3. CDR3 sequence: CASSKQFYEQYF. The CDR3 bases are TGTGCCAGCAGCAAGCAGTTCTACGAGCAGTACTTC.

The genes are TRBV18 and TRBJ1-1; D is possibly TRBD1 (5 bases). This CDR3 region has 15 residues. V was shortened by 5 bases and J by 3 bases, with 16 bases between the two germline ends. Germline assignment: CDR1 KGHSH and CDR2 LQKENI. This CDR3 is CASSTTTTAYTEAFF. CDR3 bases: TGTGCCAGCTCAACAACGACGACAGCCTACACTGAAGCTTTCTTT.

The rearrangement uses TRBV5-5 and TRBJ2-3; 7 bases line up with TRBD1. The CDR3 has 15 amino acids. CDR1 and CDR2 from the germline V gene are SGHKS and YYEKEE (reference sequence). Germline trimming cut 4 bases from V and 2 bases from J; bases unmatched to any gene: 7. The CDR3 nucleotides are TGTGCCAGCAGCACCGGGACAGTCCTCACAGATACGCAGTATTTT. Translating it yields CASSTGTVLTDTQYF.

The chain is built from TRBV11-2 and TRBJ2-1, with no clear D. Looked up from germline, CDR1 is SGHAT and CDR2 is FQNNGV. V lost 3 bases to trimming and J lost 8 bases, with 8 bases between them. The CDR3 has 12 residues. This CDR3 reads CASSFGIYEQFF. The CDR3 region has the DNA TGTGCCAGCAGCTTTGGCATTTATGAGCAGTTCTTC.

The rearrangement uses TRBV18 and TRBJ2-5; D is unresolved. The CDR3 has 13 residues. Trimming took off 0 bases at V and 4 bases at J, with 6 bases between the two ends. CDR1 is KGHSH and CDR2 is LQKENI in the germline V gene. The chain's CDR3 is CASSPPVLETQYF. CDR3 nucleotide sequence: TGTGCCAGCTCACCACCTGTATTAGAGACCCAGTACTTC.

The chain carries TRBV2 and TRBJ1-4; 9 bases line up with TRBD1. J gave up 7 bases and V 8 bases, and 8 bases lay outside the gene matches. Per germline, CDR1 SNHLY and CDR2 FYNNEI. This CDR3 is built from 14 residues. This CDR3 reads CASVRTGAGEKLFF. DNA for the CDR3: TGTGCCAGCGTCAGGACAGGGGCGGGTGAAAAACTGTTTTTT.

The chain uses TRBV7-2 and TRBJ2-5; tentatively, D is TRBD2 (6 bases). The germline CDR1 and CDR2 sequences are SGHTA and FQGNSA. The CDR3 spans 15 residues. The V end was cut by 2 bases, the J end by 7 bases, with 17 bases between. CDR3 nucleotide sequence: TGTGCCAGCAGCTTATATACAGGCTGGGGGGTGACCCAGTACTTC. Translating gives CASSLYTGWGVTQYF.

The gene calls are TRBV7-9 and TRBJ2-1; D is possibly TRBD2 (6 bases). The V and J ends lost 5 bases and 2 bases respectively, with 16 bases between them. The CDR3 is made up of 16 amino acids. Per germline, CDR1 SEHNR and CDR2 FQNEAQ (reference sequence). The CDR3 bases are TGTGCCAGCAGCCCAGGGATGGGGGGAACCTACAATGAGCAGTTCTTC. It specifies CASSPGMGGTYNEQFF. Full variable domain (outside the CDR3, taken from reference TRBV7-9 and TRBJ2-1): DTGVSQNPRHKITKRGQNVTFRCDPISEHNRLYWYRQTLGQGPEFLTYFQNEAQLEKSRLLSDRFSAERPKGSFSTLEIQRTEQGDSAMYLCASSPGMGGTYNEQFFGPGTRLTVL.

This clone has only one observation. This rearrangement joins TRBV28 to TRBJ2-7, with D possibly being TRBD2 (5 bases). The CDR3 extends over 17 amino acids. Trimming removed 2 bases from V and 1 base from J, with 18 bases in between. Germline V gene data show CDR1 as MDHEN and CDR2 as SYDVKM. CDR3 bases: TGTGCCAGCAGTTTAATGGCGGGCTACCGCGGGTCCTACGAGCAGTACTTC. It specifies CASSLMAGYRGSYEQYF.

V usage is TRBV2 and J usage is TRBJ2-5, with 10 positions matching TRBD1. The CDR3 sequence is 13 residues long. V shed 6 bases, J shed 5 bases, and the junction held 3 bases outside the gene matches. Germline V gene data show CDR1 as SNHLY and CDR2 as FYNNEI. In DNA, the CDR3 is TGTGCCAGCAGAGGGACAGGGGCCGAGACCCAGTACTTC. Its translation: CASRGTGAETQYF.

This chain connects TRBV28 to TRBJ2-5; 7 nucleotides agree with TRBD2. This CDR3 comprises 15 residues. The germline V gene encodes CDR1 MDHEN and CDR2 SYDVKM. Trimming took 8 bases from V and 6 from J; bases not matched to a gene: 15. CDR3 in amino acids: CASQLWGRAAKTQYF. CDR3 nucleotide sequence: TGTGCCAGCCAGCTGTGGGGGAGGGCCGCGAAGACCCAGTACTTC. Filled out from reference TRBV28 and TRBJ2-5, the complete variable domain reads DVKVTQSSRYLVKRTGEKVFLECVQDMDHENMFWYRQDPGLGLRLIYFSYDVKMKEKGDIPEGYSVSREKKERFSLILESASTNQTSMYLCASQLWGRAAKTQYFGPGTRLLVL.